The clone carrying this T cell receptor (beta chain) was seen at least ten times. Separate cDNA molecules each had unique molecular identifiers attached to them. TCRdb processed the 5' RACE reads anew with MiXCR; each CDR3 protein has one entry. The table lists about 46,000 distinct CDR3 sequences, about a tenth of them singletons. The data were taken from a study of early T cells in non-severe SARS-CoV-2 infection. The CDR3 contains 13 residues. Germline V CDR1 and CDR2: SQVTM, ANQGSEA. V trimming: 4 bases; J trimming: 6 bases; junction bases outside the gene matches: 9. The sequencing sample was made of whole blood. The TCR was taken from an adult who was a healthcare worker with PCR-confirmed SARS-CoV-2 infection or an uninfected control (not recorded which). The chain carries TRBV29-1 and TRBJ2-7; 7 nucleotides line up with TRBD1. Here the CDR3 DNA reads TGCAGCGTTGTTAAGTGGGACAGTCGCGAGCAGTACTTC. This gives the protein CSVVKWDSREQYF.